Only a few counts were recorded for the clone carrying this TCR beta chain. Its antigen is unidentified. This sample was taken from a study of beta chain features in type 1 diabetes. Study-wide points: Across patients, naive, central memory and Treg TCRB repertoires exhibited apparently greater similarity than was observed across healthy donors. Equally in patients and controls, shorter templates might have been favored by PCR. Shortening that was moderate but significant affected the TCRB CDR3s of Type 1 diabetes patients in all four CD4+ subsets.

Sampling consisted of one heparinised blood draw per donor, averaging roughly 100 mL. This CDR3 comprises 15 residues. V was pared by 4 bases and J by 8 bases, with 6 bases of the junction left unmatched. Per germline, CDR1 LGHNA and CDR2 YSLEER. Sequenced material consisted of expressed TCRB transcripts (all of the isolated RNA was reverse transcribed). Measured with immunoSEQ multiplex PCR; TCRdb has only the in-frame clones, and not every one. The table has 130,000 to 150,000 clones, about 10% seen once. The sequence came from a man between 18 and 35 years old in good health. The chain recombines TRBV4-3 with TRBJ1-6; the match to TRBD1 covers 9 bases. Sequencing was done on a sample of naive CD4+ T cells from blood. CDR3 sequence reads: CASSLGGDRDSPLHF. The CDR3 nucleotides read TGCGCCAGCAGCCTGGGCGGGGACAGGGATTCACCCCTCCACTTT.